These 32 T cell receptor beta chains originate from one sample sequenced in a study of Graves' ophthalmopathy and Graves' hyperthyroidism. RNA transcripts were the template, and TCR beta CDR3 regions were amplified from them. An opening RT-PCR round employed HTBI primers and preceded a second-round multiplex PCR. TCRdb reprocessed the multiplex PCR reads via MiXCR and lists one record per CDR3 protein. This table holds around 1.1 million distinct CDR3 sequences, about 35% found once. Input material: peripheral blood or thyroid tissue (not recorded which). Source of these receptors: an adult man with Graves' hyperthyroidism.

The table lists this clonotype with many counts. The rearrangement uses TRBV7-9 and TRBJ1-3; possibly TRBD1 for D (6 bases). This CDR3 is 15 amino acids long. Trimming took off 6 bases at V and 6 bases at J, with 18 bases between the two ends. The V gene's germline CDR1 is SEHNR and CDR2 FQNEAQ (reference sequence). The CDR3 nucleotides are TGTGCCAGCAGGGAAACGTGGGACATGCTAAACACCATATATTTT. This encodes CASRETWDMLNTIYF.

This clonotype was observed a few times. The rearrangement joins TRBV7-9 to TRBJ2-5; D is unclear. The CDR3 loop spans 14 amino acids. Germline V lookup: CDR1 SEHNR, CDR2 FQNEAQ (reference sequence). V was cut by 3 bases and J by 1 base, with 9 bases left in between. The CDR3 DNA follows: TGTGCCAGCAGCTTTTTAGGGATCCAAGAGACCCAGTACTTC. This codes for CASSFLGIQETQYF.

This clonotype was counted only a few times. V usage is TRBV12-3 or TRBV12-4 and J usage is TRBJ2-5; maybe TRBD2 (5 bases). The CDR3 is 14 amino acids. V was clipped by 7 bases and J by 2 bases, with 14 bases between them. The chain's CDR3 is CASNNYGIQETQYF. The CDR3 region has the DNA TGTGCCAGCAACAATTACGGGATTCAAGAGACCCAGTACTTC.

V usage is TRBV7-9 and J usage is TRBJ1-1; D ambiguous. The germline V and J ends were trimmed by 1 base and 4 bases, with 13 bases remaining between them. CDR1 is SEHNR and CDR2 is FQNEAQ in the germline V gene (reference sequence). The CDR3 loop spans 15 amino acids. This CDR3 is CASSLEPGRGTEAFF. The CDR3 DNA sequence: TGTGCCAGCAGCTTAGAACCGGGTCGGGGCACTGAAGCTTTCTTT. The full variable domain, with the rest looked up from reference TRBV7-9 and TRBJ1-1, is DTGVSQNPRHKITKRGQNVTFRCDPISEHNRLYWYRQTLGQGPEFLTYFQNEAQLEKSRLLSDRFSAERPKGSFSTLEIQRTEQGDSAMYLCASSLEPGRGTEAFFGQGTRLTVV.

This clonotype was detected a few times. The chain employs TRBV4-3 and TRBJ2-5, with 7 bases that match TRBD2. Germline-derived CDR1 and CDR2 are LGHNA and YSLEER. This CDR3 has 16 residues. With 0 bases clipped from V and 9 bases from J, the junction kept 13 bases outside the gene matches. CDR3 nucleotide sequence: TGCGCCAGCAGCCAAGATCTGGGGGGGACCCAAGTCGCCCAGTACTTC. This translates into CASSQDLGGTQVAQYF.

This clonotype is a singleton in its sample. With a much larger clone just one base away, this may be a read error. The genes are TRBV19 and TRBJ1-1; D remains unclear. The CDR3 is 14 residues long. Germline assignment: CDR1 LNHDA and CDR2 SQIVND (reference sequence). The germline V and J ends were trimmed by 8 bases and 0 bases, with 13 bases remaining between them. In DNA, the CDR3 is TGTGCCAGTGGTACGAGCGGGCTGAACACTGAAGCTTTCTTT. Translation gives CASGTSGLNTEAFF.

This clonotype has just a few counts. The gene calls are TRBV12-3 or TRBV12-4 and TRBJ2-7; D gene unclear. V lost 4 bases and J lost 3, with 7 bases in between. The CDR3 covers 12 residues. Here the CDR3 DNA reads TGTGCCAGCAGTTACGACGGCTACGAGCAGTACTTC. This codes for CASSYDGYEQYF.

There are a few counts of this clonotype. In nucleotides, the CDR3 is TGTGCCAGCAGCGCCGGACAGGGGAAAAATCAGCCCCAGCATTTT. This codes for CASSAGQGKNQPQHF. The V gene is TRBV9, the J gene TRBJ1-5; TRBD1 matches 9 bases. The CDR3 runs to 15 residues. Trimming removed 3 bases from V and 4 bases from J; junction bases left unmatched: 5. In germline, CDR1 is SGDLS, CDR2 YYNGEE.

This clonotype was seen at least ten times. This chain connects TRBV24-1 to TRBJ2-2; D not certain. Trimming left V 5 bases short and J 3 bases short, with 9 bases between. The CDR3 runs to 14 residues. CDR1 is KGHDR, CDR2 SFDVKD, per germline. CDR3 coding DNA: TGTGCCACCAGTGTTACAGAGCACACCGGGGAGCTGTTTTTT. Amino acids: CATSVTEHTGELFF.

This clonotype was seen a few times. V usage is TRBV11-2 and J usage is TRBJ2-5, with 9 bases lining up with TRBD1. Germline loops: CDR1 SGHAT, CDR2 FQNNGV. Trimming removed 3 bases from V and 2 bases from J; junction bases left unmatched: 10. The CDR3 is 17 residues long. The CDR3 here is CASSLVPTGGSQETQYF. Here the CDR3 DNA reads TGTGCCAGCAGCTTGGTCCCGACAGGGGGTAGTCAAGAGACCCAGTACTTC.

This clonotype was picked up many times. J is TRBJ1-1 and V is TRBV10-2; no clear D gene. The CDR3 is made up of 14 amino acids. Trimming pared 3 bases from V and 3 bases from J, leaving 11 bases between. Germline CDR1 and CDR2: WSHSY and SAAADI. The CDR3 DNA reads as TGCGCCAGCAGTGATCCGGGCCTGCACACTGAAGCTTTCTTT. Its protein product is CASSDPGLHTEAFF.

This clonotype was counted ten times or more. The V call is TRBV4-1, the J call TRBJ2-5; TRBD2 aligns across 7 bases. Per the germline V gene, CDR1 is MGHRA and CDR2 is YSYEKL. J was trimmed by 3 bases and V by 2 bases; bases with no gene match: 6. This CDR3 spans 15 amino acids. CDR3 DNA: TGCGCCAGCAGCCAACCTAGCGGAAATAAAGAGACCCAGTACTTC. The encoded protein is CASSQPSGNKETQYF.

CDR3 region: CAPTGTSYEQYF. The CDR3 DNA reads as TGTGCCCCGACCGGGACTAGCTACGAGCAGTACTTC. The gene calls are TRBV5-4 and TRBJ2-7; TRBD2 matches at 8 bases. Germline loops: CDR1 SGHNT, CDR2 YYREEE (reference sequence). CDR3 length: 12 amino acids. Trimming at V came to 10 bases and at J to 3 bases, leaving 6 bases not matched to a gene.

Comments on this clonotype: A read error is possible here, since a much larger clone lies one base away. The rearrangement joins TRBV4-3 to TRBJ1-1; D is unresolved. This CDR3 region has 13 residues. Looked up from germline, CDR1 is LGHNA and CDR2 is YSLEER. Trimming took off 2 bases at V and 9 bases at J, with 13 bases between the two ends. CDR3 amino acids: CASSQNQWSQAFF. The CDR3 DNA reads TGCGCCAGCAGCCAAAATCAGTGGTCTCAAGCTTTCTTT.

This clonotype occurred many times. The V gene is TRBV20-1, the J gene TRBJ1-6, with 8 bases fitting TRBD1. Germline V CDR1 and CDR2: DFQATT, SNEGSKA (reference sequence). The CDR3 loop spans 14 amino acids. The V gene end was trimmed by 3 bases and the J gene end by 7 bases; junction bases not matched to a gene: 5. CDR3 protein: CSARRTGRNSPLHF. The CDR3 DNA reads TGCAGTGCTAGGCGGACAGGGCGAAATTCACCCCTCCACTTT.

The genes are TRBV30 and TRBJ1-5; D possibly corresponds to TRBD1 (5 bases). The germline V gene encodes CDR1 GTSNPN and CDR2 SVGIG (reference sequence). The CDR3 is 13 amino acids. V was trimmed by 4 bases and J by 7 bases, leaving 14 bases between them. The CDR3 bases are TGTGCCTGGACCCCGGGGCGGGGGCAGCCCCAGCATTTT. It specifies CAWTPGRGQPQHF.

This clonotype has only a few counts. CDR3 nucleotide sequence: TGTGCCAGCAGTACCACCGGGACAGGCGATCAAAGCTCCTACGAGCAGTACTTC. This translates into CASSTTGTGDQSSYEQYF. The chain employs TRBV7-9 and TRBJ2-7; 8 nucleotides align to TRBD1. V was clipped by 6 bases and J by 0 bases; unmatched bases: 16. Germline-derived CDR1 and CDR2 are SEHNR and FQNEAQ (reference sequence). The CDR3 totals 18 residues.

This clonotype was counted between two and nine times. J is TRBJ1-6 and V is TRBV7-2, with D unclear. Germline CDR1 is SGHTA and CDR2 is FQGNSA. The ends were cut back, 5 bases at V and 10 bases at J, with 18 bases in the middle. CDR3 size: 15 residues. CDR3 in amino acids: CASSEWNGDGSPLHF. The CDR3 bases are TGTGCCAGCAGCGAATGGAACGGGGATGGATCACCCCTCCACTTT.

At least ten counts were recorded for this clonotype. CDR3 DNA: TGTGCCAGCAGCCGCTCCGTCGGGTCCAGCTACGAGCAGTACTTC. It translates to CASSRSVGSSYEQYF. J is TRBJ2-7 and V is TRBV7-2, with D unclear. The CDR3 has 15 amino acids. Trimming took off 5 bases at V and 3 bases at J, with 17 bases between the two ends. Looked up from germline, CDR1 is SGHTA and CDR2 is FQGNSA.

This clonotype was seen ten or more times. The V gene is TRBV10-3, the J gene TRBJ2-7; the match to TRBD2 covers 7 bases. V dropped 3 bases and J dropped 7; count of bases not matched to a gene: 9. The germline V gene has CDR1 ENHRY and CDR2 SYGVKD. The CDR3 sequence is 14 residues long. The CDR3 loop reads CAISESGLVWEQYF. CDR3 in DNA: TGTGCCATCAGTGAATCCGGACTAGTTTGGGAGCAGTACTTC.

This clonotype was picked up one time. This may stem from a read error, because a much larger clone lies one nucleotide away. The DNA for the CDR3 is TGCAGTGCCGCCCCCTGGGACACCTCACAAGAGACCCAGTACTTC. It codes for CSAAPWDTSQETQYF. This chain uses TRBV20-1 with TRBJ2-5, with D tentatively TRBD1 (6 bases). Trimming removed 6 bases at V and 2 bases at J, with 19 bases between. The CDR3 consists of 15 residues. In germline, CDR1 is DFQATT, CDR2 SNEGSKA (reference sequence).

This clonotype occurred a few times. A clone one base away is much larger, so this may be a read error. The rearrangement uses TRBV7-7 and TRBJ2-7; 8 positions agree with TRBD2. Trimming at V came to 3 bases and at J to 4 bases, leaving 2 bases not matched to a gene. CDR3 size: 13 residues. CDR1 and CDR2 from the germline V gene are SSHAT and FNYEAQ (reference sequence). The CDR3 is CASSFREGYEQYF. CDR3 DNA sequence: TGTGCCAGCAGCTTCCGGGAGGGTTACGAGCAGTACTTC.

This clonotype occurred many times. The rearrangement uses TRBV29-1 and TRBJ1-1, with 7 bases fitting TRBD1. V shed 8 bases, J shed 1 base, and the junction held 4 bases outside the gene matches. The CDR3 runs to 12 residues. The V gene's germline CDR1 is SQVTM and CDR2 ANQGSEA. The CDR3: CSSGTENTEAFF. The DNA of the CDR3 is TGCAGCTCCGGGACAGAGAACACTGAAGCTTTCTTT.

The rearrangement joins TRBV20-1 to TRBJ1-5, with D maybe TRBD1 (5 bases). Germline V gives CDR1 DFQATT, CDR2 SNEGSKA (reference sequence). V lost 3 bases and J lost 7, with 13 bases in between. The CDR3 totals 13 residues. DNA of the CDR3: TGCAGTGCTAGCCCAGGGCATGACCAGCCCCAGCATTTT. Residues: CSASPGHDQPQHF.

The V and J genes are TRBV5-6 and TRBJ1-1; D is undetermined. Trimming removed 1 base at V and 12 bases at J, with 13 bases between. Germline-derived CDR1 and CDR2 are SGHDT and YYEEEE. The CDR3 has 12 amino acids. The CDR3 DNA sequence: TGTGCCAGCAGCTTGTGGGATCCTGGGACTTTCTTT. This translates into CASSLWDPGTFF.

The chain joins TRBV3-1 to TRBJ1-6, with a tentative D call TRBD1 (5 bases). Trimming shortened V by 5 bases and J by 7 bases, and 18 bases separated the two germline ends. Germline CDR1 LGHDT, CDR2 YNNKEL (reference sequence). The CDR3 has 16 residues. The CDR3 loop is CASSSYRGRQNSPLHF. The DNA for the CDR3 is TGTGCCAGCAGCTCCTACCGGGGGAGGCAAAATTCACCCCTCCACTTT.

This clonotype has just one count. The CDR3 DNA follows: TGCGCCAGCAGCCAAGTGACAGGGGGCGGCTCTGGAAACACCATATATTTT. It codes for CASSQVTGGGSGNTIYF. The rearrangement uses TRBV4-1 and TRBJ1-3; 10 nucleotides match TRBD1. There are 17 residues in the CDR3. Germline V gene lookup returns CDR1 MGHRA and CDR2 YSYEKL. V shed 1 base and J 0 bases; nucleotides not matched to a gene: 3.

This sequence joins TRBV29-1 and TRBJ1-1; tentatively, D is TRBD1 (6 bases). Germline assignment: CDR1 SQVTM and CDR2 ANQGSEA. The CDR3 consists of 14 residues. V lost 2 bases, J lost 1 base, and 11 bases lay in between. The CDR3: CSVELGARNTEAFF. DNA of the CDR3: TGCAGCGTTGAACTGGGGGCACGGAACACTGAAGCTTTCTTT.

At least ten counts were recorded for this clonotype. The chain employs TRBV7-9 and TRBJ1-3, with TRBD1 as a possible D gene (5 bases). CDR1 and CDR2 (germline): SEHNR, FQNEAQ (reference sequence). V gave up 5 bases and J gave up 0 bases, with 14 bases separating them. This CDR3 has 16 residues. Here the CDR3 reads CASSPRAGHSGNTIYF. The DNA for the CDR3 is TGTGCCAGCAGCCCTCGGGCAGGGCACTCTGGAAACACCATATATTTT.

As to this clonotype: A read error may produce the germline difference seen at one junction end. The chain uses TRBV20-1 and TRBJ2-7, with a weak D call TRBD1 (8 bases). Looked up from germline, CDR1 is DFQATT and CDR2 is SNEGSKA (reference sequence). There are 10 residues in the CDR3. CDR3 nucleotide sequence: TGCAGTACAGGGGGGGACGATCAGTACTTC. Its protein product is CSTGGDDQYF.

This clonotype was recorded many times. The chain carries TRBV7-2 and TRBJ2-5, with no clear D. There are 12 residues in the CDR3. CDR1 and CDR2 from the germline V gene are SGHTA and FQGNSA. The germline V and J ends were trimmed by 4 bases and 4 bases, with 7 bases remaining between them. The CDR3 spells CASSSRRETQYF. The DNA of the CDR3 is TGTGCCAGCAGCTCCCGTCGAGAGACCCAGTACTTC.

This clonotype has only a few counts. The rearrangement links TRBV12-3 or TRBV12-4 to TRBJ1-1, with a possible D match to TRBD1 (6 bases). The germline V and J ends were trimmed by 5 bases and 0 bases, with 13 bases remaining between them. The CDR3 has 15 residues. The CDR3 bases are TGTGCCAGCAGTCGACACGGACAGCTGAACACTGAAGCTTTCTTT. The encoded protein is CASSRHGQLNTEAFF.